What follows are 6 T cell receptor beta chains derived from one specimen sequenced in a study of blood T cell repertoires in COVID-19. Measured with immunoSEQ multiplex PCR; TCRdb has only the in-frame clones, and not every one. This sample yields about 280,000 clones, of which just over 85% are seen a single time; 2.5% to 3% belongs to the top ten. The sample consisted of peripheral blood. These receptors all stem from a woman aged 30 to 39 with active or convalescent COVID-19.

The chain combines TRBV9 with TRBJ1-1; D is perhaps TRBD1 (6 bases). Trimming removed 2 bases from V and 10 bases from J, with 18 bases in between. The CDR3 sequence is 14 residues long. CDR1 is SGDLS, CDR2 YYNGEE, per germline. CDR3 in amino acids: CASSVQGSGSRAFF. The CDR3 DNA reads TGTGCCAGCAGCGTTCAGGGGTCGGGGTCTCGAGCTTTCTTT. The full variable domain, its missing parts supplied by reference TRBV9 and TRBJ1-1, is DSGVTQTPKHLITATGQRVTLRCSPRSGDLSVYWYQQSLDQGLQFLIQYYNGEERAKGNILERFSAQQFPDLHSELNLSSLELGDSALYFCASSVQGSGSRAFFGQGTRLTVV.

The chain is built from TRBV4-2 and TRBJ2-2; the D is unclear. Germline V gene sequence: CDR1 LGHNA, CDR2 YNFKEQ. V shed 0 bases and J shed 4 bases, with 9 bases lying between them. The CDR3 loop spans 15 amino acids. The DNA of the CDR3 is TGTGCCAGCAGCCAAGAGTTGGAGAGCACCGGGGAGCTGTTTTTT. It is translated as CASSQELESTGELFF.

This chain joins TRBV5-8 and TRBJ1-1, with D unresolved. CDR3 size: 13 residues. The germline V gene encodes CDR1 SGHTS and CDR2 YDEGEE. V was pared by 0 bases and J by 1 base, with 4 bases between. The CDR3 protein is CASSLVKNTEAFF. DNA of the CDR3: TGTGCCAGCAGCTTGGTTAAGAACACTGAAGCTTTCTTT.

CDR3 DNA: TGTGCCAGCAGTAAACAGGGTAGCAATCAGCCCCAGCATTTT. Translating gives CASSKQGSNQPQHF. J is TRBJ1-5 and V is TRBV6-5; TRBD1 is a possible D gene (6 bases). The germline gives CDR1 MNHEY, CDR2 SVGAGI. The CDR3 contains 14 residues. Trimming removed 5 bases from V and 0 bases from J, with 8 bases in between.

The chain uses TRBV27 and TRBJ1-2; 7 nucleotides line up with TRBD1. Germline CDR1 reads MNHEY; CDR2 reads SMNVEV (reference sequence). The CDR3 consists of 15 residues. J lost 1 base, V lost 5 bases, and 7 bases had no gene match. In DNA, the CDR3 is TGTGCCAGCAGTCCTTCAGGGGGGAGTAACTATGGCTACACCTTC. This translates into CASSPSGGSNYGYTF.

The V gene is TRBV19, the J gene TRBJ1-4; TRBD1 matches 10 bases. Trimming at V came to 5 bases and at J to 8 bases, leaving 11 bases not matched to a gene. The CDR3 length is 16 residues. Germline V lookup: CDR1 LNHDA, CDR2 SQIVND (reference sequence). The CDR3 coding sequence is TGTGCCAGTAGTCATAGAAGGGACAGGGGAACGGAAAAACTGTTTTTT. Translated: CASSHRRDRGTEKLFF.